The present entry profiles one TCR beta chain with its context. The antigen it recognizes is unknown. Per-base quality was not reported, and no clone a single base away is much larger than it. The library was obtained by the immunoSEQ multiplex PCR assay. The multiplex PCR relied on a mix of 60 forward primers for TCR Vbeta segments and 13 reverse primers for TCR Jbeta segments. The CDR3 region of rearranged TCR beta genes was amplified from genomic DNA with a multiplex PCR assay. On the Illumina HiSeq System, the amplified TCR beta libraries were sequenced as 87-base-pair reads. From the authors' description of their analysis: In a later analysis, tens of millions of unique TCR beta chains were counted across the roughly 670 repertoires, and around 10 million of these chains were shared by at least two donors. Raw reads were error-corrected and collapsed into unique sequences by a nearest-neighbor algorithm in which closely related sequences were merged to remove PCR and sequencing errors. V, D and J gene segments were assigned by aligning CDR3 sequences to IMGT reference sequences. For a sequence to be retained, a match of at least six nucleotides was required to both a V gene segment and a J gene segment. Rearrangements were classified as productive when the CDR3 lacked stop codons and remained in frame with V and J, and all other rearrangements were classified as non-productive. CDR3 was defined by IMGT convention, running from the second conserved V-encoded cysteine to the conserved J-encoded phenylalanine. The earlier analysis of 587 of the donors excluded any sequence lacking an unambiguous match to a single V gene segment. An earlier analysis of some 500 of the donors classified V segments as functional when productive rearrangements were above 56.7% and as segregating when the standard deviation between donors was above 5%. A statistical classification framework was developed to diagnose cytomegalovirus status using the catalog of TCR beta chain sequences. In a later analysis, TCR nucleotide sequences were compared against IMGT/GENE-DB human TR gene sequences so that V and J genes could be assigned. In a later analysis, CDR3 sequences and most-parsimonious VDJ recombination scenarios were assigned using the TCRdist pipeline. In a later analysis, every TCR beta chain was defined by the combination of its CDR3 amino acid sequence and its V-gene family, and reads without a unique V-gene family were dropped. As a way to deal with suspected cross-contamination and a sequencing artifact, a later analysis dropped hundreds of nucleotide sequences that were highly shared and had low generation probability. For each public chain, a later analysis derived a clonal expansion index from normalized ranks of inferred template counts within each repertoire. In a later analysis, generation probabilities were computed with a VDJ recombination model fitted to out-of-frame rearrangements, and the resulting probabilities were checked against IGoR. In a later analysis, hypergeometric tests were used to score TCR-TCR, TCR-HLA and TCR-CMV co-occurrence, with a repertoire-size bias correction applied to TCR pairs. A later analysis estimated false discovery rates by permuting HLA or CMV assignments 20 times. A later analysis grouped co-occurring TCRs with DBSCAN, adding TCRdist sequence similarity when clustering within HLA-allele-positive subsets. For co-occurrence clustering, repertoires with fewer than 30,000 or more than 120,000 public chains were excluded, along with five repertoires with anomalous nucleotide sharing. The source is immuneACCESS, and TCRdb retained only in-frame sequences with V and J called. Part of the clones is not carried over; for the studies checked, unresolved V genes explain less than half of this, and the remainder is unexplained. The D gene and trimming were derived from the DNA, and the V and J assignments and clone size from that table. Within this sample are about 120,000 clones, with around three quarters of them counted one time only. The ten largest clones take up approximately 4% of the sample.

The record originates from a study of cytomegalovirus exposure and HLA in healthy donors (dated by TCRdb to about 2017). For the study in its entirety: According to an earlier analysis of a few hundred of the donors, about 190 million T cells yielded over 100 million unique TCR beta sequences and 250 to 350 Gb of sequence data. An early release that covered fewer than 800 HLA-typed donors contained around 300 gigabases of sequencing data and about 93 million unique TCR sequences. Among the roughly 400 genotyped donors, around 81% belonged to the genetic ancestry cluster associated with self-reported Caucasian donors. The aim of the study was to test whether cataloging public T cell receptors could identify signatures of past pathogen exposure. The T cell repertoires of 666 subjects were profiled by immunosequencing and related to cytomegalovirus serostatus. In addition to the first cohort of 666 subjects, a separate validation cohort of 100 to 150 different subjects was used. To predict cytomegalovirus infection status, the study combined high-throughput TCR immunosequencing, statistical association of individual TCRs with disease status, and machine learning. In a later analysis, previously published TCR beta repertoires from several hundred donors were re-analyzed and high-resolution HLA genotyping was added so that TCR occurrence patterns could be studied. In the later analysis, no new phenotypic data were used to find candidate immune exposures; instead, reliance was placed on TCR beta sequences and their occurrence across donors. An earlier analysis of around 640 of the donors used high-throughput TCR beta sequencing to judge whether each TCR beta V gene segment behaved as functional or pseudogenic. Donor age, sex, ethnicity and CMV serostatus were collected together with the repertoire data. A later genetic analysis used genome-wide SNP genotypes for about 60% of the roughly 670 donors, treating that subset as a discovery cohort. All discovery cohort repertoires had been generated using a single sequencing platform. HLA typing included class I and class II loci at four-digit resolution. Typing coverage varied by locus: about 629-630 donors for A, B, C, DRB1 and DQB1; 522 for DQA1; approximately 610 for DPA1; 400 to 480 for DPB1. A few DR-DQ haplotypes were treated as single units for association and clustering because of strong linkage in the cohort. Across approximately 400 genotyped donors of the cohort, an average of roughly 200,000 unique TCR beta nucleotide sequences per donor were sequenced, and approximately 17% of those sequences were non-productive.

What the study reported, not specific to this receptor: Immune exposure information for the cohort was limited to CMV serostatus. According to a later analysis, TCR association rates differed among HLA loci, with DRB1 alleles showing the most associated TCRs and HLA-C alleles showing the fewest. Because HLA typing was missing for some donors at each locus, association tests included only the typed subset. The classifier was reported to diagnose cytomegalovirus status with high specificity and sensitivity in both the original cohort and the validation cohort. Across donors, most TCR sequences were observed very rarely, whereas some public TCRs were present in many individuals. In an earlier analysis of about 540 of the donors, most TCR beta V segments were observed in productive rearrangements about 90% or about 30% of the time, broadly matching IMGT annotations. A later genetic analysis associated a missense DCLRE1C variant with V-gene and J-gene trimming of TCR beta chains, and an independent cohort replicated the association. Presence/absence analyses assumed roughly uniform sequencing depth across donors, an assumption that may not hold. Strong co-occurrence of HLA alleles, especially DR and DQ, made assigning TCR associations to individual alleles difficult. A later analysis found that HLA-associated TCR beta chains were more clonally expanded and had lower generation probabilities than equally common non-associated chains. In a later genetic analysis, fewer N-insertions in productive TCRs were reported among donors in an Asian-associated ancestry cluster than the approximately 670-donor mean. In this cohort, only TCR beta chains were sequenced, and detectable features were limited by the absence of alpha or paired-chain data. Several of the top co-occurrence clusters appeared to be linked to parvovirus B19, influenza, CMV and Epstein-Barr virus, according to a later analysis. A cluster of highly shared sequence variants was judged likely to represent a technical artifact of the sequencing pipeline. A further reported finding was that TCR beta sequences accurately predicted the HLA-A and HLA-B alleles for most subjects in the first cohort. The authors suggested that the approach could potentially be generalized to other disease states and immunological phenotypes. Most CMV-associated TCR beta chains appeared to be HLA-restricted in a later analysis, and the HLA associations seemed to be driven largely by CMV exposure. Correlated functional status among segregating V segments might be attributable to linkage disequilibrium, but an unknown experimental factor could not be ruled out. At a false discovery rate of 0.05, a later analysis linked roughly 17,000 TCR beta sequences to specific HLA alleles. In vitro tests confirmed that three of the cytomegalovirus-associated TCR beta chains recognize cytomegalovirus antigens. Because counts were too low, roughly 16 rarely observed V segments, including chromosome 9 orphons, were left out of the earlier analysis of some 600 of the donors. The study gave a list of 150 to 200 TCR beta chains associated with cytomegalovirus.

The cohort was made up of several hundred healthy bone marrow donors. At the time of sampling, all cohort members were nominally healthy, though unrecorded immune exposures were likely present. The donor tested CMV seropositive, placing the donor among the roughly 300 seropositive members of the cohort. A peripheral blood sample was collected from each donor, and TCR beta sequencing was performed on peripheral blood mononuclear cells. The Qiagen DNeasy Blood Extraction Kit was used to extract genomic DNA from the blood cell samples. Sequencing input: PBMCs. The clonotype originates from a man younger than 40 in good health and CMV-seropositive.

The DNA reads as follows: TGTGCCAGCAGCGCCGACAGGGGGGAGCAGTACTTC. Its amino acids are CASSADRGEQYF. The chain is assembled from TRBV2 and TRBJ2-7, and 9 junctional nucleotides match TRBD1. CDR1 and CDR2 are read off the germline V gene as SNHLY and FYNNEI. Clipping removes 6 bases from V and 7 bases from J, with 4 as the unmatched junction base count. The CDR3, cysteine through phenylalanine, is 12 amino acids long. The read is trimmed to its CDR3 DNA, 36 bases read in frame from base 1.